These 8 T cell receptor beta chains share one sample of origin, sequenced in a study of T cells in Graves' hyperthyroidism and ophthalmopathy. TCR beta CDR3 region amplification was performed from RNA transcripts. Initially, a first-round RT-PCR of the TCR CDR3 employed the HTBI primer set. TCRdb itself ran the multiplex PCR reads through MiXCR, one entry per CDR3 protein. The table shows roughly 570,000 distinct CDR3 sequences, with around 42% occurring only once. Sample: peripheral blood or thyroid tissue (not recorded which). The receptor set was obtained from an adult woman with Graves' disease, either hyperthyroidism or ophthalmopathy (not recorded which).

This clonotype was picked up many times. V is TRBV12-3 or TRBV12-4 and J is TRBJ2-7, with D possibly being TRBD1 (5 bases). The CDR3 is 13 amino acids. V lost 2 bases and J lost 6, with 11 bases in between. This chain's CDR3 is CASSLTGDREQYF. The CDR3 coding sequence is TGTGCCAGCAGTTTAACAGGCGATCGCGAGCAGTACTTC.

V is TRBV2 and J is TRBJ2-7; 9 bases match TRBD1. From germline, CDR1 is SNHLY and CDR2 FYNNEI. The CDR3 contains 16 residues. V shed 1 base, J shed 5 bases, and the junction held 9 bases outside the gene matches. DNA of the CDR3: TGTGCCAGCAGTGAAGGGGTCGGGACAGGGAACAACGAGCAGTACTTC. Amino acid sequence: CASSEGVGTGNNEQYF.

This chain connects TRBV19 to TRBJ1-1; 7 bases agree with TRBD1. The V gene end was trimmed by 5 bases and the J gene end by 0 bases; junction bases not matched to a gene: 15. Looked up from germline, CDR1 is LNHDA and CDR2 is SQIVND (reference sequence). This CDR3 contains 18 residues. In DNA form, the CDR3 reads TGTGCCAGTAGTTCCGAGGGGGCTCCGATCCTTATGAACACTGAAGCTTTCTTT. This translates into CASSSEGAPILMNTEAFF.

The rearrangement links TRBV7-9 to TRBJ2-7, with D possibly being TRBD1 (5 bases). Germline CDR1 and CDR2: SEHNR and FQNEAQ (reference sequence). This CDR3 has 13 amino acids. V was cut by 5 bases and J by 2 bases, with 10 bases left in between. The CDR3 coding sequence is TGTGCCAGCAGCCGTGGCAGGGCCTACGAGCAGTACTTC. It translates to CASSRGRAYEQYF.

This clonotype was counted at least ten times. CDR3 sequence: CASSLVEGPFYEQYF. Written as DNA, the CDR3 is TGTGCCAGCAGCTTGGTTGAGGGGCCCTTCTACGAGCAGTACTTC. The chain is built from TRBV5-5 and TRBJ2-7; D possibly matches TRBD1 or TRBD2 (5 bases each). The CDR3 is made up of 15 amino acids. V gave up 0 bases and J gave up 3 bases, with 13 bases separating them. Germline values: CDR1 SGHKS, CDR2 YYEKEE (reference sequence).

V gene TRBV27 combines with J gene TRBJ1-1; TRBD1 matches at 9 bases. Germline trimming cut 7 bases from V and 10 bases from J; bases unmatched to any gene: 7. CDR1 MNHEY and CDR2 SMNVEV come from the germline V gene (reference sequence). The CDR3 totals 12 residues. The CDR3 sequence is CASTTGTGLAFF. The CDR3 region has the DNA TGTGCCAGCACCACGGGGACAGGGTTAGCTTTCTTT.

This clonotype occurred once. This likely comes from a read error, as the CDR3 has no conserved phenylalanine or tryptophan at its end. The limits of the CDR3 on the DNA are not certain, so only TCRdb's listed CDR3 is given. The J gene is TRBJ1-2, the V gene TRBV9; the DNA was not used to check the table's D call, TRBD1. Germline V CDR1 and CDR2: SGDLS, YYNGEE. The CDR3 is 11 amino acids in total, end residues counted. The CDR3 loop reads CASSQEPGQAL.

In this sample, this clonotype turned up many times. The chain couples TRBV10-3 to TRBJ2-7; 7 bases are a match to TRBD1. The junction had 2 bases not matched to a gene; V was cut back by 6 bases and J by 3 bases. This CDR3 region has 12 residues. Germline lookup yields CDR1 ENHRY and CDR2 SYGVKD. The CDR3 spells CAISRDSYEQYF. In DNA, the CDR3 is TGTGCCATCAGCCGGGACAGCTACGAGCAGTACTTC.